The clone carrying this T cell receptor (beta chain) has only one observation. The data originate from a study of CD8+ T cells in alopecia areata. Overall study: Affected scalp percentage gauged treated patients' severity.

In each case, RNA was isolated and then reverse transcribed into cDNA as the sequencing template. Measured with immunoSEQ multiplex PCR; TCRdb has only the in-frame clones, and not every one. This sample has about 220,000 clones, with 50% to 70% found just once. The CDR3 length is 16 residues. Germline V gives CDR1 LGHNA, CDR2 YSLEER. The V and J ends lost 1 base and 0 bases respectively, with 7 bases between them. The treatment: oral pan-JAK inhibitor, 5-10 mg twice daily. Peripheral blood samples and lesional scalp punch biopsies were obtained from alopecia areata patients. This chain uses TRBV4-3 with TRBJ1-6; tentatively, D is TRBD1 (5 bases). The receptor was derived from a human donor with alopecia areata. The sample consisted of CD4+ T cells sorted from blood, taken at week 4, from a patient treated with tofacitinib. The CDR3: CASSQGRGSYNSPLHF. CDR3 DNA sequence: TGCGCCAGCAGCCAAGGAAGGGGCTCCTATAATTCACCCCTCCACTTT.